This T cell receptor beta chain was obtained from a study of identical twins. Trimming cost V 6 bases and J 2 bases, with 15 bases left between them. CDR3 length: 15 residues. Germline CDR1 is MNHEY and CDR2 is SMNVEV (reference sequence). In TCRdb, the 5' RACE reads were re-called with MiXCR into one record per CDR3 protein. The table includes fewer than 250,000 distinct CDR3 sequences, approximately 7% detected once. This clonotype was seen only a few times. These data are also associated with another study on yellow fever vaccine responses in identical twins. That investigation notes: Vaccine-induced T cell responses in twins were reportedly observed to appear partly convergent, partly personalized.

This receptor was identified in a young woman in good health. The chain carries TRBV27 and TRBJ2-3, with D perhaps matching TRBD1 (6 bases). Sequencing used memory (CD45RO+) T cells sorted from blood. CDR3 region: CASSRRGGLTDTQYF. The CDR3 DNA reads TGTGCCAGCAGCCGCCGTGGGGGCCTCACAGATACGCAGTATTTT.